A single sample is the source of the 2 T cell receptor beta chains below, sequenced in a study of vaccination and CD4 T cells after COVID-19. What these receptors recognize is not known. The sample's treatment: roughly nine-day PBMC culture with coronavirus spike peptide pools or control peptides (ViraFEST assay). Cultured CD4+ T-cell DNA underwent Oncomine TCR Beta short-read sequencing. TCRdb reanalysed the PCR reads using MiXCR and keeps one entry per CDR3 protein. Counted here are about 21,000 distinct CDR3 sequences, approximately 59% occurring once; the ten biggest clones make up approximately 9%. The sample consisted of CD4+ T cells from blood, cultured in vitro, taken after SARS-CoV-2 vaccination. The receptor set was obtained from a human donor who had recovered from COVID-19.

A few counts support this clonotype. The CDR3 loop reads CASSASGGPYEQYF. CDR3 nucleotide sequence: TGTGCCAGCAGCGCCAGCGGGGGGCCCTACGAGCAGTACTTC. The chain combines TRBV7-2 with TRBJ2-7; 9 nucleotides line up with TRBD2. The V gene end was trimmed by 5 bases and the J gene end by 2 bases; junction bases not matched to a gene: 4. In germline, CDR1 is SGHTA, CDR2 FQGNSA. This CDR3 is built from 14 residues. The variable domain in full, with the rest retrieved from reference TRBV7-2 and TRBJ2-7, is GAGVSQSPSNKVTEKGKDVELRCDPISGHTALYWYRQSLGQGLEFLIYFQGNSAPDKSGLPSDRFSAERTGGSVSTLTIQRTQQEDSAVYLCASSASGGPYEQYFGPGTRLTVT.

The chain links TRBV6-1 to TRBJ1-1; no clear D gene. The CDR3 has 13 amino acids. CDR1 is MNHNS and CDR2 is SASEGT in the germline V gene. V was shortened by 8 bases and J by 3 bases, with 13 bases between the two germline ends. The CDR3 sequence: CASGGVQDTEAFF. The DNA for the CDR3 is TGTGCCAGCGGCGGGGTTCAGGACACTGAAGCTTTCTTT.